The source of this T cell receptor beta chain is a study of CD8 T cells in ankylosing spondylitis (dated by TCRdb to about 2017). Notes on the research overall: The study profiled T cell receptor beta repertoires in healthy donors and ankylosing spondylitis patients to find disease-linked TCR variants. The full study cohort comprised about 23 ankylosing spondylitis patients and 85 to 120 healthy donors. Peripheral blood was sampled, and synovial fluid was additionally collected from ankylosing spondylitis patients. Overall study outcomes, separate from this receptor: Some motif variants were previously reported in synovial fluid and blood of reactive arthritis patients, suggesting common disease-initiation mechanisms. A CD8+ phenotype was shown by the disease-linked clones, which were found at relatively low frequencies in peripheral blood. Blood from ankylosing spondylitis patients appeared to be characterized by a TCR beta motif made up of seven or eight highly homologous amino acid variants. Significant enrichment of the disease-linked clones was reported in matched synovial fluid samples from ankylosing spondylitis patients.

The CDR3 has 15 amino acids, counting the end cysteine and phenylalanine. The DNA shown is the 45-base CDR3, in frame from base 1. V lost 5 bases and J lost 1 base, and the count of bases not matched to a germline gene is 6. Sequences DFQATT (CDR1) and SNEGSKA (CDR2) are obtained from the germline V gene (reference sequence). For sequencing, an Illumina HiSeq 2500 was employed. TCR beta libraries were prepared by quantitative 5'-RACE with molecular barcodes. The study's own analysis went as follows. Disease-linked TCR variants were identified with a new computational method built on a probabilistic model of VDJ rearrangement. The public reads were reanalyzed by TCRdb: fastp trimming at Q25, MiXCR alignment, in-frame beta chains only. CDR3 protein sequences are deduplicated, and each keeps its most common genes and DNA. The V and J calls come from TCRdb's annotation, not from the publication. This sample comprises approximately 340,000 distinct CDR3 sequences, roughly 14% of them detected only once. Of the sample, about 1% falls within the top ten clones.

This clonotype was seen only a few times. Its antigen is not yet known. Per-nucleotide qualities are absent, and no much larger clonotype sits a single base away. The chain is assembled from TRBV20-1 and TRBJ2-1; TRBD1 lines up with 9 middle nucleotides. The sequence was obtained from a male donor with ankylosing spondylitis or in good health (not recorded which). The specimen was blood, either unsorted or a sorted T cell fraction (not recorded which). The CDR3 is CSAPGTGWSYNEQFF. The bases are TGCAGTGCTCCAGGGACAGGGTGGTCCTACAATGAGCAGTTCTTC.